Included here is one T cell receptor beta chain sequence, with context. Its target is unknown. The source of the sample is a study of cytomegalovirus exposure and HLA in healthy donors. General study points: Trimming of TCR beta V- and J-genes showed a link, identified in a later analysis, to a missense DCLRE1C variant. An apparent linkage of common viral pathogens to several of the most significant clusters emerged in a later analysis.

After removal of 0 bases from V and 4 bases from J, the junction contained 1 base not matched to a gene. Germline loops: CDR1 SGHAT, CDR2 FQNNGV. The CDR3 is 14 residues long. With 60 Vbeta and 13 Jbeta primers, the PCR was carried out. The data were produced by immunoSEQ multiplex PCR, yet TCRdb's version contains in-frame clones alone and is incomplete. Among about 150,000 clones listed, roughly 70% were seen once. The receptor's source is a man aged 18-30 years in good health and CMV-seropositive. The chain recombines TRBV11-2 with TRBJ1-1, with TRBD1 matching 8 bases. The sample consisted of PBMCs. The CDR3 sequence: CASSLDDRGTEAFF. The CDR3, as DNA: TGTGCCAGCAGCTTAGATGACAGGGGCACTGAAGCTTTCTTT.